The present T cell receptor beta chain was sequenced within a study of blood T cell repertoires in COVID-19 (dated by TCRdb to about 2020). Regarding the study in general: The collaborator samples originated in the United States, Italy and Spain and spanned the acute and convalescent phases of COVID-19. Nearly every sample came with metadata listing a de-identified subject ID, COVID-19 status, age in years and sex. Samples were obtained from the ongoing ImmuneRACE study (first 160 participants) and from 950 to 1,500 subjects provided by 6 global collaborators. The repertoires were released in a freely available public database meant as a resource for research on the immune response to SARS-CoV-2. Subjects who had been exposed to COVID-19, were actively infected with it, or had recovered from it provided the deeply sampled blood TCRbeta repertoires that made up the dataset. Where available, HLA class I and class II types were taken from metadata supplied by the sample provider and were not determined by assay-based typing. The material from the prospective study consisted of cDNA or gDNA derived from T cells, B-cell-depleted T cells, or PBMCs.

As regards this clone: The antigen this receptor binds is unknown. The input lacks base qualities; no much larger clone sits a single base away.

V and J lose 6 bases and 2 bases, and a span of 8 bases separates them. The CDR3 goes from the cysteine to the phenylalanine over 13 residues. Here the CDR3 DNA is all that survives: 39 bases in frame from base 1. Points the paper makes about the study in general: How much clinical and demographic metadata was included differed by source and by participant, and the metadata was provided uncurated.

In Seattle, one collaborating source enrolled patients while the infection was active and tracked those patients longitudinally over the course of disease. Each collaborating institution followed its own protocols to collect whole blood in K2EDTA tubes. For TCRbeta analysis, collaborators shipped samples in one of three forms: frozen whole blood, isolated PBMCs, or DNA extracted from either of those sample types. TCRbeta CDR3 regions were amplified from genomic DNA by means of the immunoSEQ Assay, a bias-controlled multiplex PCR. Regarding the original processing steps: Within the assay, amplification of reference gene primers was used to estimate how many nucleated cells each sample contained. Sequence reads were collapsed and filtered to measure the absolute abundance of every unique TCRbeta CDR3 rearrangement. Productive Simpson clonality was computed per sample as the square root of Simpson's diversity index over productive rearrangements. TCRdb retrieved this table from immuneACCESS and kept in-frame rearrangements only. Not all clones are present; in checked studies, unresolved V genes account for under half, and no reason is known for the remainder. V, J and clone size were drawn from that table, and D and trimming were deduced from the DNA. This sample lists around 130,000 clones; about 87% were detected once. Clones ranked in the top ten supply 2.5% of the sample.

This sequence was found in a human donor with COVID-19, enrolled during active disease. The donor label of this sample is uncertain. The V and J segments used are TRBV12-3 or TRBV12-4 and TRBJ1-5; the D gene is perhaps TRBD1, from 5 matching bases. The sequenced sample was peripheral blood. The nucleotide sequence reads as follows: TGTGCCAGCAGGACGACAGGCAATCAGCCCCAGCATTTT. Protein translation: CASRTTGNQPQHF.